Following are 27 T cell receptor beta chains from one sample sequenced in a study of control samples from healthy donors and cancer patients. Profiled with immunoSEQ multiplex PCR; TCRdb holds only in-frame clones, not every one. The table lists around 130,000 clones, approximately 87% of them singletons. The sequencing sample was made of blood. Receptor source: a man aged 30 to 39 in good health.

The V call is TRBV4-2, the J call TRBJ2-1; 7 bases line up with TRBD1. Germline V gene lookup returns CDR1 LGHNA and CDR2 YNFKEQ. The CDR3 totals 14 residues. Losses at the gene ends were 0 bases for V and 9 bases for J; bases not matched to a gene: 5. CDR3 sequence: CASSQDKGAGEQFF. In DNA form, the CDR3 reads TGTGCCAGCAGCCAAGACAAGGGGGCAGGTGAGCAGTTCTTC.

The CDR3 DNA is TGCAGCGTTGAAAGTGGGCAGGGATCCTACGAGCAGTACTTC. Amino acid sequence: CSVESGQGSYEQYF. V is TRBV29-1 and J is TRBJ2-7, with D maybe TRBD1 (5 bases). V dropped 2 bases and J dropped 1 base, with 12 bases sitting between them. The CDR3 loop spans 14 amino acids. Germline CDR1 SQVTM, CDR2 ANQGSEA.

This chain connects TRBV7-9 to TRBJ2-7; D remains ambiguous. This CDR3 region has 14 residues. Germline CDR1 reads SEHNR; CDR2 reads FQNEAQ (reference sequence). V was cut by 5 bases and J by 0 bases, with 11 bases left in between. CDR3 residues: CASSPDQSSYEQYF. In DNA form, the CDR3 reads TGTGCCAGCAGCCCCGACCAAAGCTCCTACGAGCAGTACTTC.

The chain employs TRBV10-2 and TRBJ2-4; 7 positions match TRBD1. J lost 9 bases, V lost 5 bases, and 10 bases had no gene match. This CDR3 is 14 amino acids long. From germline, CDR1 is WSHSY and CDR2 SAAADI. The CDR3: CASSPGQRNGIQYF. CDR3 nucleotide sequence: TGCGCCAGCAGTCCGGGACAGAGAAATGGCATTCAGTACTTC.

The chain has TRBV3-1 (or the pseudogene TRBV3-2) and TRBJ1-4, with 7 bases identical to TRBD1. Germline V gene lookup returns CDR1 LGHDT and CDR2 YNNKEL (reference sequence). V dropped 6 bases and J dropped 7; count of bases not matched to a gene: 8. The CDR3 contains 14 residues. DNA of the CDR3: TGTGCCAGCAGTGACAGGGAGGCTATTGAAAAACTGTTTTTT. Its protein product is CASSDREAIEKLFF.

V and J are TRBV9 and TRBJ1-3; D unresolved. V was clipped by 0 bases and J by 8 bases, with 15 bases between them. This CDR3 contains 15 residues. Per germline, CDR1 SGDLS and CDR2 YYNGEE. Written as DNA, the CDR3 is TGTGCCAGCAGCGTAGCTTTCGGGGATCGGGACACCATATATTTT. Its protein is CASSVAFGDRDTIYF.

V and J are TRBV29-1 and TRBJ1-1; D remains unclear. V was clipped by 3 bases and J by 0 bases, with 14 bases between them. CDR3 length: 15 amino acids. Germline CDR1 SQVTM, CDR2 ANQGSEA. The CDR3 loop reads CSVDSRQVMNTEAFF. CDR3 in DNA: TGCAGCGTTGATTCGCGGCAGGTAATGAACACTGAAGCTTTCTTT.

The chain recombines TRBV9 with TRBJ2-2, with 8 bases matching TRBD1. Germline V gene data show CDR1 as SGDLS and CDR2 as YYNGEE. This CDR3 is built from 15 residues. The V and J ends lost 1 base and 5 bases, in that order; junction bases with no gene match: 4. CDR3 residues: CASSVTGGLTGELFF. Here the CDR3 DNA reads TGTGCCAGCAGCGTAACAGGGGGGCTTACCGGGGAGCTGTTTTTT.

The chain has TRBV28 and TRBJ1-1; a weak D match, TRBD1 (5 bases). Trimming cost V 6 bases and J 0 bases, with 11 bases left between them. CDR1 MDHEN and CDR2 SYDVKM come from the germline V gene. This CDR3 comprises 14 residues. This CDR3 reads CASRTASLNTEAFF. As DNA, the CDR3 is TGTGCCAGCAGGACAGCGTCCCTGAACACTGAAGCTTTCTTT.

In this sample, this clone turned up a few times. The chain employs TRBV3-1 (or the pseudogene TRBV3-2) and TRBJ2-7; D assignment may be TRBD1 or TRBD2 (6 bases each). The germline V gene encodes CDR1 LGHDT and CDR2 YNNKEL (reference sequence). The CDR3 loop spans 17 amino acids. V dropped 1 base and J dropped 0 bases, with 16 bases sitting between them. The CDR3 loop reads CASSQVFGGPDSYEQYF. The CDR3, as DNA: TGTGCCAGCAGCCAAGTTTTTGGGGGGCCTGACTCCTACGAGCAGTACTTC.

This chain connects TRBV18 to TRBJ2-5; TRBD1 agrees at 8 bases. Germline CDR1 KGHSH, CDR2 LQKENI. V shed 3 bases and J 4 bases; nucleotides not matched to a gene: 4. The CDR3 consists of 14 residues. The DNA for the CDR3 is TGTGCCAGCTCACCGGACAGGGCCGGAGAGACCCAGTACTTC. It yields the protein CASSPDRAGETQYF.

The chain carries TRBV14 and TRBJ1-4; D is undetermined. The V end lost 0 bases, the J end lost 8 bases, and 13 bases lay between the germline ends. Per germline, CDR1 SGHDN and CDR2 FVKESK. The CDR3 is 15 amino acids. CDR3 loop: CASSQEGLSEEKLFF. The CDR3 region has the DNA TGTGCCAGCAGCCAAGAGGGCCTCTCGGAGGAAAAACTGTTTTTT.

This clone was seen only once. The CDR3 DNA reads as TGTGCCATCAGTGCGCGGACCTTCAATTCACCCCTCCACTTT. Translation gives CAISARTFNSPLHF. The V call is TRBV10-3, the J call TRBJ1-6; no reliable D call. Germline V gene data show CDR1 as ENHRY and CDR2 as SYGVKD. The CDR3 extends over 14 amino acids. Trimming cost V 4 bases and J 7 bases, with 11 bases left between them.

The chain couples TRBV14 to TRBJ1-2; possible D gene TRBD1, 6 bases. The CDR3 has 14 amino acids. The V end was cut by 6 bases, the J end by 14 bases, with 25 bases between. Germline V gives CDR1 SGHDN, CDR2 FVKESK. CDR3 nucleotide sequence: TGTGCCAGCAGTCATCTCGGAGGCAGGGGCGCTTGGACCTTC. Its protein product is CASSHLGGRGAWTF.

Concerning this clone: At one end, the junction sequence differs from germline, possibly due to a read error. The rearrangement uses TRBV10-3 and TRBJ1-2; D ambiguous. Germline V gene lookup returns CDR1 ENHRY and CDR2 SYGVKD. The CDR3 spans 12 residues. CDR3 bases: TGTGCCATCAATGAGGTACGCCGCGGCTACACCTTC. Its protein product is CAINEVRRGYTF.

The chain links TRBV11-2 to TRBJ2-2; tentatively, D is TRBD2 (5 bases). V was cut by 6 bases and J by 3 bases, with 17 bases left in between. The CDR3 runs to 16 residues. Germline V gene data show CDR1 as SGHAT and CDR2 as FQNNGV. As DNA, the CDR3 is TGTGCCAGCAGTTCACTTCGGACTCCTTACACCGGGGAGCTGTTTTTT. Translation gives CASSSLRTPYTGELFF.

This clone was seen only once. The V and J genes are TRBV18 and TRBJ1-3; D may be TRBD1 (6 bases). Germline V lookup: CDR1 KGHSH, CDR2 LQKENI. With 5 bases removed from V and 5 bases from J, the gap between germline ends came to 10 bases. This CDR3 spans 13 amino acids. CDR3 DNA sequence: TGTGCCAGCTCAGCGGGGGACAGAAACACCATATATTTT. This encodes CASSAGDRNTIYF.

The chain has TRBV19 and TRBJ1-2; the D is unclear. Germline V gene data show CDR1 as LNHDA and CDR2 as SQIVND (reference sequence). The CDR3 has 14 amino acids. V gave up 0 bases and J gave up 4 bases, with 9 bases separating them. The CDR3 region is CASSIDSWVYGYTF. The CDR3 DNA sequence: TGTGCCAGTAGTATAGACTCATGGGTCTATGGCTACACCTTC.

The chain carries TRBV15 and TRBJ1-2; unclear D gene. Germline loops: CDR1 LNHNV, CDR2 YYDKDF (reference sequence). The V and J ends lost 0 bases and 0 bases respectively, with 8 bases between them. CDR3 length: 15 residues. The CDR3: CATSRDTGANYGYTF. The DNA for the CDR3 is TGTGCCACCAGCAGAGATACGGGAGCTAACTATGGCTACACCTTC. Variable domain in full (rest from reference TRBV15 and TRBJ1-2): DAMVIQNPRYQVTQFGKPVTLSCSQTLNHNVMYWYQQKSSQAPKLLFHYYDKDFNNEADTPDNFQSRRPNTSFCFLDIRSPGLGDTAMYLCATSRDTGANYGYTFGSGTRLTVV.

V gene TRBV3-1 (or the pseudogene TRBV3-2) combines with J gene TRBJ1-6; TRBD1 matches 11 bases. The CDR3 has 16 residues. Germline V CDR1 and CDR2: LGHDT, YNNKEL (reference sequence). V dropped 2 bases and J dropped 7; count of bases not matched to a gene: 4. The DNA of the CDR3 is TGTGCCAGCAGCCAACCCGGGACAGGGGGGAATTCACCCCTCCACTTT. As protein: CASSQPGTGGNSPLHF.

Only a few counts were recorded for this clone. The rearrangement links TRBV5-5 to TRBJ1-5, with D possibly being TRBD1 (6 bases). Germline CDR1 and CDR2: SGHKS and YYEKEE (reference sequence). CDR3 size: 16 residues. V lost 1 base and J 0 bases, leaving 11 bases between the germline ends. Here the CDR3 reads CASSLQGPISNQPQHF. In DNA form, the CDR3 reads TGTGCCAGCAGCTTGCAGGGGCCGATTAGCAATCAGCCCCAGCATTTT. Full variable domain (outside the CDR3, taken from reference TRBV5-5 and TRBJ1-5): DAGVTQSPTHLIKTRGQQVTLRCSPISGHKSVSWYQQVLGQGPQFIFQYYEKEERGRGNFPDRFSARQFPNYSSELNVNALLLGDSALYLCASSLQGPISNQPQHFGDGTRLSIL.

With regard to this clone: The junction does not match germline at one end; this may be a read error. The chain is built from TRBV2 and TRBJ1-1; D remains ambiguous. This CDR3 region has 12 residues. Germline-derived CDR1 and CDR2 are SNHLY and FYNNEI. The DNA of the CDR3 is TGTGCCAGCAGTCTTGGGGTTGAACAGCGTCTCTTT. Translated, it gives CASSLGVEQRLF.

This chain joins TRBV4-2 and TRBJ1-2, with D maybe TRBD1 (6 bases). V was shortened by 4 bases and J by 2 bases, with 17 bases between the two germline ends. The CDR3 is made up of 16 amino acids. Germline values: CDR1 LGHNA, CDR2 YNFKEQ. CDR3 sequence (DNA): TGTGCCAGCAGCCCCAGGGGCCCAGGGGCGAACTATGGCTACACCTTC. Its translation is CASSPRGPGANYGYTF.

By proportion, this clone is medium-sized. V and J are TRBV28 and TRBJ1-1; D perhaps matches TRBD1 (6 bases). V was clipped by 3 bases and J by 6 bases, with 14 bases between them. The CDR3 sequence is 14 residues long. Germline V lookup: CDR1 MDHEN, CDR2 SYDVKM. The CDR3 nucleotides read TGTGCCAGCAGTTTTTGGGCCGGGGGCGCTGAAGCTTTCTTT. It specifies CASSFWAGGAEAFF.

The chain combines TRBV18 with TRBJ1-1, with no clear D. Per the germline V gene, CDR1 is KGHSH and CDR2 is LQKENI. The germline V and J ends were trimmed by 4 bases and 3 bases, with 18 bases remaining between them. The CDR3 length is 16 residues. The CDR3 DNA sequence: TGTGCCAGCTCACAAACTGCGGCGAGTGGGGACACTGAAGCTTTCTTT. It yields the protein CASSQTAASGDTEAFF.

This clone turned up a few times. This rearrangement joins TRBV10-2 to TRBJ1-5; a weak D match, TRBD1 (5 bases). The CDR3 consists of 17 residues. CDR1 is WSHSY and CDR2 is SAAADI in the germline V gene. The V gene lost 3 bases and the J gene lost 0 bases, with 15 bases spanning the gap. The CDR3 here is CASSEIPGVYSNQPQHF. In DNA form, the CDR3 reads TGCGCCAGCAGTGAAATTCCGGGGGTCTATAGCAATCAGCCCCAGCATTTT.

On this clone: Germline and junction disagree at one end, which may indicate a read error. This sample also contains other DNA sequences that code for the same CDR3. V is TRBV6-5 and J is TRBJ1-5, with 9 bases aligning to TRBD1. This CDR3 spans 15 amino acids. The germline gives CDR1 MNHEY, CDR2 SVGAGI. The DNA of the CDR3 is TGTGCCAGCAACAGGGGGCTTGATAGCAATCAGCCCCAACATTTT. This encodes CASNRGLDSNQPQHF.